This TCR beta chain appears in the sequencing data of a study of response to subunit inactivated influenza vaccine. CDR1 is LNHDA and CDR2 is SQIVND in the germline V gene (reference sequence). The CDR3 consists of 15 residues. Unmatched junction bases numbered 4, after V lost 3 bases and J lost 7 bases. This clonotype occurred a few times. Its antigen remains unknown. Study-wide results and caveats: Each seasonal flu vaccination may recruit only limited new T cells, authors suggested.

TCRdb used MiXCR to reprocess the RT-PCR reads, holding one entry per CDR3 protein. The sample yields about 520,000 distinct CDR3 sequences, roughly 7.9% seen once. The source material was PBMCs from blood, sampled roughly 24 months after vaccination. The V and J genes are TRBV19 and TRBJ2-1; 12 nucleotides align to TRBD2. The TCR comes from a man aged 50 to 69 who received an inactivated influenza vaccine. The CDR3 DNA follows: TGTGCCAGTAGTATGCTGACTAGCGGGAGAAATGAGCAGTTCTTC. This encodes CASSMLTSGRNEQFF.